Listed below are T cell receptor beta chains from one sample, sequenced in a study of monozygotic twins with inflammatory bowel disease. TCRdb re-called the 5' RACE reads; every CDR3 protein appears as one record, without DNA. The repertoire shows 200,000 to 250,000 distinct CDR3 sequences; the top ten hold roughly 7.1%. Input material: blood. These receptors were taken from a human donor with ulcerative colitis or Crohn's disease, or a healthy co-twin of an affected twin (not recorded which). CDR3s include the opening cysteine and the closing phenylalanine or tryptophan.

CDR3 length: 14
J gene: TRBJ2-5
V gene: TRBV20-1
CDR3 protein: CSARQDDYQETRYF

CDR3 length: 16
J gene: TRBJ2-3
V gene: TRBV7-2
CDR3 protein: CASSLATSGRRDTQYF

CDR3 length: 13
J gene: TRBJ2-1
V gene: TRBV7-6
CDR3 protein: CASSTPGQNEQFF

CDR3 length: 14
J gene: TRBJ1-1
V gene: TRBV6-5
CDR3 protein: CASSYSRVGTEAFF

CDR3 length: 14
J gene: TRBJ2-3
V gene: TRBV6-5
CDR3 protein: CASSYGAGAGTQYF

CDR3 length: 19
J gene: TRBJ2-1
V gene: TRBV27
CDR3 protein: CASTLTGLAGGGSYNEQFF

CDR3 length: 15
J gene: TRBJ1-6
V gene: TRBV30
CDR3 protein: CAWSALTGDNSPLHF

CDR3 length: 15
J gene: TRBJ2-1
V gene: TRBV19
CDR3 protein: CASSIGTGPRDEQFF

CDR3 length: 13
J gene: TRBJ2-2
V gene: TRBV6-5
CDR3 protein: CASSSHRDGELFF

CDR3 length: 21
J gene: TRBJ2-1
V gene: TRBV11-3
CDR3 protein: CASSSLHRGRVLELLYNEQFF

CDR3 length: 15
J gene: TRBJ1-2
V gene: TRBV28
CDR3 protein: CSSSSPSGMIYGYTF

CDR3 length: 14
J gene: TRBJ2-5
V gene: TRBV10-3
CDR3 protein: CASNREVNAETQYF

CDR3 length: 16
J gene: TRBJ1-5
V gene: TRBV20-1
CDR3 protein: CSARKPGQYSNQPQHF

CDR3 length: 14
J gene: TRBJ2-7
V gene: TRBV20-1
CDR3 protein: CSARDGTGPREQYF

CDR3 length: 15
J gene: TRBJ1-6
V gene: TRBV5-1
CDR3 protein: CASSQAGSINSPLHF

CDR3 length: 14
J gene: TRBJ2-2
V gene: TRBV11-3
CDR3 protein: CASSLQRETGELFF

CDR3 length: 14
J gene: TRBJ1-6
V gene: TRBV27
CDR3 protein: CASSGTGGSSPLHF

CDR3 length: 16
J gene: TRBJ1-4
V gene: TRBV20-1
CDR3 protein: CSAIRDWTAANEKLFF

CDR3 length: 13
J gene: TRBJ2-5
V gene: TRBV20-1
CDR3 protein: CSARSAGVETQYF

CDR3 length: 18
J gene: TRBJ2-3
V gene: TRBV2
CDR3 protein: CASSEYPPRELVLDTQYF

CDR3 length: 11
J gene: TRBJ2-7
V gene: TRBV10-3
CDR3 protein: CAISEGFEQYF

CDR3 length: 14
J gene: TRBJ2-1
V gene: TRBV11-2
CDR3 protein: CASSLVSRGVEQFF

CDR3 length: 15
J gene: TRBJ2-3
V gene: TRBV5-1
CDR3 protein: CASRTGTTSTDTQYF

CDR3 length: 14
J gene: TRBJ1-2
V gene: TRBV5-4
CDR3 protein: CASSTRVANYGYTF

CDR3 length: 14
J gene: TRBJ1-6
V gene: TRBV9
CDR3 protein: CASSVGQGTPPLHF

CDR3 length: 16
J gene: TRBJ2-7
V gene: TRBV5-1
CDR3 protein: CASSWTQGENTYEQYF

CDR3 length: 13
J gene: TRBJ1-5
V gene: TRBV20-1
CDR3 protein: CSARVEGAGAQHF

CDR3 length: 15
J gene: TRBJ2-2
V gene: TRBV7-9
CDR3 protein: CASSLNFGTGSELFF

CDR3 length: 17
J gene: TRBJ2-3
V gene: TRBV12-3/TRBV12-4
CDR3 protein: CASSSGSLFGGADTQYF

CDR3 length: 12
J gene: TRBJ1-1
V gene: TRBV12-3/TRBV12-4
CDR3 protein: CASSLPYTEAFF

CDR3 length: 13
J gene: TRBJ2-1
V gene: TRBV28
CDR3 protein: CASSGFGRAGQFF

CDR3 length: 15
J gene: TRBJ1-5
V gene: TRBV7-9
CDR3 protein: CASSSNDRGNQPQHF

CDR3 length: 12
J gene: TRBJ2-1
V gene: TRBV5-1
CDR3 protein: CASSLPGNEQFF

CDR3 length: 15
J gene: TRBJ2-6
V gene: TRBV7-6
CDR3 protein: CATRREASGANVLTF

CDR3 length: 16
J gene: TRBJ2-1
V gene: TRBV20-1
CDR3 protein: CSALPTGLGIYNEQFF

CDR3 length: 14
J gene: TRBJ1-4
V gene: TRBV9
CDR3 protein: CASSAQGAGEKLFF

CDR3 length: 16
J gene: TRBJ1-5
V gene: TRBV5-5
CDR3 protein: CASSLAAGTSNQPQHF

CDR3 length: 17
J gene: TRBJ2-1
V gene: TRBV20-1
CDR3 protein: CSAPGLAESSSYNEQFF

CDR3 length: 13
J gene: TRBJ2-1
V gene: TRBV5-4
CDR3 protein: CASSSRGDLEQFF

CDR3 length: 16
J gene: TRBJ2-3
V gene: TRBV5-4
CDR3 protein: CASSKGGSRDTDTQYF

CDR3 length: 15
J gene: TRBJ2-6
V gene: TRBV25-1
CDR3 protein: CASSEWGAGANVLTF

CDR3 length: 15
J gene: TRBJ2-3
V gene: TRBV5-1
CDR3 protein: CASSLQRVSTDTQYF